Below, 22 T cell receptor beta chains from the same sample are listed, as sequenced in a study of identical twins (dated by TCRdb to between 2015 and 2016). Libraries were prepared through 5' RACE. Data came from an Illumina HiSeq 2000. Through fastp at Q25 and MiXCR, TCRdb rebuilt clones from the public reads, retaining in-frame beta chains. Here each entry gathers all rows of one CDR3 protein and keeps the most common genes and DNA. This sample gives fewer than 500,000 distinct CDR3 sequences in total; roughly an eighth of them show up just once. Jointly, the top ten make up approximately 1% of the sample. These data also formed part of another study, on yellow fever vaccine responses in identical twins.

What was sequenced was CD4+ T cells sorted from blood. The receptors were sampled from a young woman in good health.

The V and J genes are TRBV7-2 and TRBJ2-3; possible D gene TRBD1, 6 bases. Germline V gene lookup returns CDR1 SGHTA and CDR2 FQGNSA. There are 15 residues in the CDR3. Between the trimmed V and J ends, which lost 5 bases and 3 bases, there was a span of 15 bases. The CDR3 here is CASSPSPRGTDTQYF. The CDR3 nucleotides are TGTGCCAGCAGCCCCTCGCCAAGGGGGACAGATACGCAGTATTTT. Full variable domain (missing parts from reference TRBV7-2 and TRBJ2-3): GAGVSQSPSNKVTEKGKDVELRCDPISGHTALYWYRQSLGQGLEFLIYFQGNSAPDKSGLPSDRFSAERTGGSVSTLTIQRTQQEDSAVYLCASSPSPRGTDTQYFGPGTRLTVL.

In its sample, this clonotype was seen a few times. The chain is built from TRBV9 and TRBJ2-3; tentatively, D is TRBD1 (5 bases). CDR3 length equals 16 residues. Germline V CDR1 and CDR2: SGDLS, YYNGEE. Between the trimmed V and J ends, which lost 0 bases and 3 bases, there was a span of 14 bases. CDR3 region: CASSVDEGATTDTQYF. Here the CDR3 DNA reads TGTGCCAGCAGCGTAGATGAAGGGGCCACTACAGATACGCAGTATTTT.

This clonotype turned up a few times. The V and J genes are TRBV5-4 and TRBJ2-5; 7 nucleotides match TRBD1. This CDR3 contains 15 residues. With 3 bases clipped from V and 4 bases from J, the junction kept 9 bases outside the gene matches. CDR1 and CDR2 from the germline V gene are SGHNT and YYREEE (reference sequence). DNA of the CDR3: TGTGCCAGCAGCTCGACAGGGTGGGCTTTAGAGACCCAGTACTTC. It codes for CASSSTGWALETQYF. Drawing the rest from reference TRBV5-4 and TRBJ2-5, the complete variable domain is ETGVTQSPTHLIKTRGQQVTLRCSSQSGHNTVSWYQQALGQGPQFIFQYYREEENGRGNFPPRFSGLQFPNYSSELNVNALELDDSALYLCASSSTGWALETQYFGPGTRLLVL.

The gene calls are TRBV12-3 or TRBV12-4 and TRBJ2-7; perhaps TRBD1 as D (6 bases). The CDR3 is 15 residues long. Trimming took 6 bases from V and 6 from J, leaving 21 bases between them. The CDR3 DNA is TGTGCCAGCAGCCCGGACAGACAGTGGTATGTCGAGCAGTACTTC. Its translation is CASSPDRQWYVEQYF.

This clonotype was counted ten times or more. V usage is TRBV7-9 and J usage is TRBJ1-1; 9 bases match TRBD1. CDR3 length: 17 amino acids. V lost 0 bases and J lost 1; bases outside the gene matches: 6. Germline V gene lookup returns CDR1 SEHNR and CDR2 FQNEAQ (reference sequence). DNA for the CDR3: TGTGCCAGCAGCTTAGCGGGGACAGGGTGGTCGAACACTGAAGCTTTCTTT. Translating it yields CASSLAGTGWSNTEAFF.

This clonotype came up a few times. V usage is TRBV12-5 and J usage is TRBJ1-1; D unclear. The CDR3 spans 15 residues. Trimming took 2 bases from V and 1 from J, leaving 11 bases between them. Germline CDR1 and CDR2: LGHNT and FRNRAP. CDR3: CASGLYPGRNTEAFF. The CDR3 nucleotides read TGTGCTAGTGGTTTGTATCCGGGGAGGAACACTGAAGCTTTCTTT.

In its sample, this clonotype was seen a few times. CDR3 nucleotide sequence: TGTGCCAGCAGAGGGACGGAGGATAATCAGCCCCAGCATTTT. Protein sequence: CASRGTEDNQPQHF. This sequence joins TRBV6-1 and TRBJ1-5; possible D gene TRBD1, 5 bases. CDR1 is MNHNS and CDR2 is SASEGT in the germline V gene. Trimming removed 6 bases from V and 4 bases from J, with 13 bases in between. The CDR3 totals 14 residues.

This clonotype was detected ten times or more. The chain links TRBV5-1 to TRBJ2-1; tentatively, D is TRBD1 (5 bases). Looked up from germline, CDR1 is SGHRS and CDR2 is YFSETQ. V was trimmed by 5 bases and J by 2 bases, leaving 14 bases between them. The CDR3 has 15 amino acids. CDR3 in amino acids: CASRQGTTTYNEQFF. CDR3 coding DNA: TGCGCCAGCAGGCAGGGCACGACCACCTACAATGAGCAGTTCTTC.

About this clonotype: The junction departs from the called germline gene at one end, perhaps through a read error. CDR3 sequence: CCAGGRQGKTRAPYEQYF. The CDR3 coding sequence is TGCTGTGCTGGAGGACGACAGGGAAAGACCCGGGCCCCCTACGAGCAGTACTTC. This chain links TRBV20-1 with TRBJ2-7; 7 nucleotides line up with TRBD1. This CDR3 spans 18 amino acids. CDR1 and CDR2 from the germline V gene are DFQATT and SNEGSKA (reference sequence).

This clonotype has ten or more counts. The J gene is TRBJ2-7, the V gene TRBV28; 10 bases are a match to TRBD2. CDR1 is MDHEN, CDR2 SYDVKM, per germline. J was trimmed by 5 bases and V by 2 bases; bases with no gene match: 9. CDR3 length: 16 residues. CDR3 DNA: TGTGCCAGCAGTTTAGTACAACTAGCGGGACACGACGAGCAGTACTTC. It is translated as CASSLVQLAGHDEQYF. The full variable domain, its missing parts supplied by reference TRBV28 and TRBJ2-7, is DVKVTQSSRYLVKRTGEKVFLECVQDMDHENMFWYRQDPGLGLRLIYFSYDVKMKEKGDIPEGYSVSREKKERFSLILESASTNQTSMYLCASSLVQLAGHDEQYFGPGTRLTVT.

The V and J genes are TRBV14 and TRBJ2-3, with TRBD2 matching over 8 bases. CDR3 length: 15 amino acids. V gave up 6 bases and J gave up 3 bases; unmatched junction bases: 8. Per the germline V gene, CDR1 is SGHDN and CDR2 is FVKESK. The CDR3 sequence is CASSPRAGGTDTQYF. The DNA of the CDR3 is TGTGCCAGCAGTCCACGCGCGGGAGGTACAGATACGCAGTATTTT.

The rearrangement joins TRBV7-3 to TRBJ1-6; the match to TRBD1 covers 7 bases. Trimming at V came to 4 bases and at J to 10 bases, leaving 10 bases not matched to a gene. CDR3 length: 15 amino acids. CDR1 and CDR2 (germline): SGHTA, FQGTGA. The CDR3 is CASSSSTGSGSPLHF. The CDR3, as DNA: TGTGCCAGCAGCTCCTCGACAGGGTCAGGGTCACCCCTCCACTTT.

This clonotype has a handful of counts. CDR3 loop: CASSGLAEDYEQYF. CDR3 DNA sequence: TGTGCCAGCAGCGGACTAGCGGAGGACTACGAGCAGTACTTC. This chain joins TRBV12-3 or TRBV12-4 and TRBJ2-7; 10 bases map to TRBD2. The ends lost 6 bases at V and 3 bases at J; junction bases unmatched: 5. This CDR3 is built from 14 residues.

This clonotype occurred a few times. The chain joins TRBV7-2 to TRBJ2-5; 8 nucleotides align to TRBD1. This CDR3 region has 14 residues. With 3 bases clipped from V and 4 bases from J, the junction kept 4 bases outside the gene matches. Germline CDR1 SGHTA, CDR2 FQGNSA. This CDR3 reads CASSFRTGTETQYF. The CDR3 bases are TGTGCCAGCAGCTTTCGGACAGGGACAGAGACCCAGTACTTC.

J is TRBJ2-1 and V is TRBV7-9; 10 bases line up with TRBD1. The CDR3 has 15 residues. Germline V gene sequence: CDR1 SEHNR, CDR2 FQNEAQ (reference sequence). J lost 8 bases, V lost 4 bases, and 8 bases had no gene match. CDR3 bases: TGTGCCAGCAGCTCCGACAGGGGGCAGGTATATGAGCAGTTCTTC. It yields the protein CASSSDRGQVYEQFF.

Only a few counts were recorded for this clonotype. The CDR3 protein is CASKAGVQETQYF. CDR3 sequence (DNA): TGTGCCAGCAAAGCGGGGGTCCAAGAGACCCAGTACTTC. V usage is TRBV12-3 or TRBV12-4 and J usage is TRBJ2-5, with TRBD2 matching over 8 bases. CDR3 length equals 13 residues. V gave up 7 bases and J gave up 1 base; unmatched junction bases: 2.

CDR3 DNA sequence: TGTGCCAGTAGTATCGCAGGGGGCTTCACCTACGAGCAGTACTTC. Translating gives CASSIAGGFTYEQYF. The chain has TRBV19 and TRBJ2-7, with 8 bases identical to TRBD1. V was clipped by 3 bases and J by 2 bases; unmatched bases: 6. The germline gives CDR1 LNHDA, CDR2 SQIVND (reference sequence). The CDR3 has 15 amino acids.

The chain carries TRBV3-1 and TRBJ2-7, with a tentative D call TRBD1 (6 bases). V was pared by 0 bases and J by 5 bases, with 14 bases between. This CDR3 is built from 15 residues. Germline V gene sequence: CDR1 LGHDT, CDR2 YNNKEL (reference sequence). The CDR3 coding sequence is TGTGCCAGCAGCCAAGAATGGGGGCGTAGGAACGAGCAGTACTTC. It codes for CASSQEWGRRNEQYF.

The chain links TRBV7-8 to TRBJ2-2; 9 nucleotides line up with TRBD1. V lost 4 bases and J lost 6; bases outside the gene matches: 9. There are 16 residues in the CDR3. CDR1 and CDR2 (germline): SGHVS, FQNEAQ. CDR3 loop: CASSSGQGKGAGELFF. In DNA form, the CDR3 reads TGTGCCAGCAGCTCAGGACAGGGGAAAGGGGCCGGGGAGCTGTTTTTT.

This clonotype was observed many times. This chain uses TRBV20-1 with TRBJ2-2, with D hard to call. The germline V gene encodes CDR1 DFQATT and CDR2 SNEGSKA (reference sequence). The CDR3 totals 14 residues. V was trimmed by 3 bases and J by 1 base, leaving 9 bases between them. The CDR3: CSASQLGNTGELFF. The CDR3 region has the DNA TGCAGTGCTAGCCAGCTAGGGAACACCGGGGAGCTGTTTTTT.

The chain is built from TRBV7-2 and TRBJ2-3; 8 bases map to TRBD2. This CDR3 comprises 16 residues. The V and J ends lost 5 bases and 0 bases, in that order; junction bases with no gene match: 7. Germline CDR1 is SGHTA and CDR2 is FQGNSA. The CDR3 loop is CASSPRGGSSTDTQYF. CDR3 in DNA: TGTGCCAGCAGCCCCCGGGGGGGCTCGAGCACAGATACGCAGTATTTT.

This clonotype appeared a few times. This chain joins TRBV7-2 and TRBJ2-1; 7 bases are shared with TRBD2. Germline V gene lookup returns CDR1 SGHTA and CDR2 FQGNSA. There are 15 residues in the CDR3. With V trimmed by 4 bases and J by 8 bases, 11 bases remained unmatched. The CDR3 sequence is CASSWAGRVDYEQFF. The DNA for the CDR3 is TGTGCCAGCAGCTGGGCAGGGAGGGTTGATTATGAGCAGTTCTTC.